The T cell receptor (beta chain) under discussion was sequenced for a study of cytomegalovirus exposure and HLA in healthy donors. Study-wide background: Of about 400 genotyped donors, more than 75% clustered with self-reported Caucasian donors. Study-wide results and caveats: Links to common viral pathogens appeared, in a later analysis, for several of the most significant clusters. A later analysis reportedly found that, within productive TCRs, an Asian-associated ancestry cluster had fewer N-insertions than the mean observed across the roughly 730 donors. For presence/absence analyses, sequencing depth was assumed to be roughly uniform across donors.

Use of 60 Vbeta and 13 Jbeta primers characterized the PCR. Profiled with immunoSEQ multiplex PCR; TCRdb holds only in-frame clones, not every one. The sample consists of over 200,000 clones, 77% of them appearing once. The CDR3 runs 13 residues. The germline gives CDR1 MGHDK, CDR2 SYGVNS. V lost 6 bases and J lost 0, with 9 bases in between. To note about this clone: Antigen unknown.

This receptor was identified in a woman aged 55 to 70 in good health and CMV-seropositive. Sequencing was done on a sample of PBMCs. The rearrangement uses TRBV25-1 and TRBJ2-7; D is unresolved. CDR3 region: CASSDDTSYEQYF. As DNA, the CDR3 is TGTGCCAGCAGCGATGACACCTCCTACGAGCAGTACTTC.